This T cell receptor (beta chain) was profiled in a study of T cell responses to AZD1222 COVID-19 vaccine. Study findings and constraints: The study sampled repertoires only after the peak T cell response.

The repertoire was sequenced with immunoSEQ multiplex PCR; TCRdb's copy has only in-frame clones and lacks some. In the table there are 150,000 to 200,000 clones, 92% of which are singletons. A word on this clone: Its antigen is unknown.

Source: peripheral blood, taken 28 days after the second AZD1222 dose. The source of this sequence is an adult who received the AZD1222 COVID-19 vaccine.

The DNA for the CDR3 is TGTGCCAGCAGTGACGTCAACTCTGGAAACACCATATATTTT. Translated: CASSDVNSGNTIYF. V is TRBV2 and J is TRBJ1-3; D unclear. This CDR3 has 14 amino acids. Germline values: CDR1 SNHLY, CDR2 FYNNEI. Trimming shortened V by 3 bases and J by 0 bases, and 6 bases separated the two germline ends.